This T cell receptor beta chain stems from a study of shared clonotypes between healthy human individuals. The CDR3 runs 16 residues. Germline V CDR1 and CDR2: MGHDK, SYGVNS. V shed 0 bases and J shed 8 bases, with 16 bases lying between them. Sequencing was performed with immunoSEQ multiplex PCR; in TCRdb, only in-frame clones are kept and a portion is missing. The data hold approximately 2,200,000 clones, with about 93% observed a single time. CD45RO-negative CD8 cells positively selected for CCR7 made up the naive population, which excluded terminally differentiated effector memory CD45RA+ cells. V is TRBV25-1 and J is TRBJ1-4; a possible D gene is TRBD1 (5 bases). The sequenced sample was naive CD8+ T cells from PBMCs. The receptor was isolated from a man between 18 and 29 years old in good health. Some clones in this sample may be carry-over from other donors' samples. This CDR3 reads CASSEYLDNSREKLFF. The CDR3 coding sequence is TGTGCCAGCAGTGAATATTTGGACAACTCTAGAGAAAAACTGTTTTTT.